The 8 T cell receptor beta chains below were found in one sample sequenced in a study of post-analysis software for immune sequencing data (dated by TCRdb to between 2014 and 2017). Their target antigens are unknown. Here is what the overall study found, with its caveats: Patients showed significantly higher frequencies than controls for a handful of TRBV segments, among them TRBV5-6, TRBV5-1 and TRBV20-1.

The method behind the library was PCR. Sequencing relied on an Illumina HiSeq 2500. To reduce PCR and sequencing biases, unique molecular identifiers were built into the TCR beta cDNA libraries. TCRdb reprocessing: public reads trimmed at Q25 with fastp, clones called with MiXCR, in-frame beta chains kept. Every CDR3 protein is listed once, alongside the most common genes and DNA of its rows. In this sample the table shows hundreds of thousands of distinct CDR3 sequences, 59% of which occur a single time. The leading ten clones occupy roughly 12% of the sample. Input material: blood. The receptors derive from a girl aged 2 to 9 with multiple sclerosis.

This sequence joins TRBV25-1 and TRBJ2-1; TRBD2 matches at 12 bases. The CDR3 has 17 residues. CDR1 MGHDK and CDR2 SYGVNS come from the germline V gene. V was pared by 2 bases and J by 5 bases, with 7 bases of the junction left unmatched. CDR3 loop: CASSEPPLAGGHNEQFF. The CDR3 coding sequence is TGTGCCAGCAGTGAACCCCCACTAGCGGGGGGCCACAATGAGCAGTTCTTC.

The CDR3 coding sequence is TGTGCCAGCAGCTTAGAGTCGGGTCGAGAGCAGTACTTC. This translates into CASSLESGREQYF. The J gene is TRBJ2-5, the V gene TRBV7-2, with D unresolved. V dropped 1 base and J dropped 11 bases, with 14 bases sitting between them. Germline V lookup: CDR1 SGHTA, CDR2 FQGNSA. The CDR3 totals 13 residues.

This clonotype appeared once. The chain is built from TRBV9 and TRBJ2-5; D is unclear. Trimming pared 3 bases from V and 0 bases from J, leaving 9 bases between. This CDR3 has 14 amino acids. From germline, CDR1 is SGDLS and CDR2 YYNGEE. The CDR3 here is CASSARADQETQYF. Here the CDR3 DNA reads TGTGCCAGCAGCGCAAGGGCGGACCAAGAGACCCAGTACTTC.

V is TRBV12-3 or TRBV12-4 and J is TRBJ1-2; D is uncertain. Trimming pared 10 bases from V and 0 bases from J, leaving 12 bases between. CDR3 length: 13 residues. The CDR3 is CANMGRANYGYTF. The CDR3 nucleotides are TGTGCCAACATGGGCAGAGCTAACTATGGCTACACCTTC.

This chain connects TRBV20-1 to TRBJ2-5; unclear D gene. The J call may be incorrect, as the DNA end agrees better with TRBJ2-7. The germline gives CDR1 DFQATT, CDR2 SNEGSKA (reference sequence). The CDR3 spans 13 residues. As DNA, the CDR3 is TGCAGTGGAAAAGAGGACCGGAAGGGCGAGCAGTACTTC. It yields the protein CSGKEDRKGEQYF.

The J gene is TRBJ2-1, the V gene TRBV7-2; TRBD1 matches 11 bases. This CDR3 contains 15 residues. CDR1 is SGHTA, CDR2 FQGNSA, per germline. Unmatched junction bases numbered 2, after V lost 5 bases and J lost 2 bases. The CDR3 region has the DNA TGTGCCAGCAGCGGGACAGGGGGGGCCTACAATGAGCAGTTCTTC. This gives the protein CASSGTGGAYNEQFF.

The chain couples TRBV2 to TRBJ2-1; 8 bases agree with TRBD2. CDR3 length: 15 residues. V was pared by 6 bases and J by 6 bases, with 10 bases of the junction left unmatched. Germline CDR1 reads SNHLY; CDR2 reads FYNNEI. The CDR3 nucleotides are TGTGCCAGCAGGACTCTAGCGGGCCTTATCAATGAGCAGTTCTTC. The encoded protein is CASRTLAGLINEQFF.

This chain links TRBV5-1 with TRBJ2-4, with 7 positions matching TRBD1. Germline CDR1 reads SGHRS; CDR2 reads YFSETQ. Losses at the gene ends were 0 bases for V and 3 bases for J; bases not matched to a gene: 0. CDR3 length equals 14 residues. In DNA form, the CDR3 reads TGCGCCAGCAGCTTGGCAGGGGGCAAAAACATTCAGTACTTC. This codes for CASSLAGGKNIQYF. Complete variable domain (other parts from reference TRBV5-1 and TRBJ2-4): KAGVTQTPRYLIKTRGQQVTLSCSPISGHRSVSWYQQTPGQGLQFLFEYFSETQRNKGNFPGRFSGRQFSNSRSEMNVSTLELGDSALYLCASSLAGGKNIQYFGAGTRLSVL.